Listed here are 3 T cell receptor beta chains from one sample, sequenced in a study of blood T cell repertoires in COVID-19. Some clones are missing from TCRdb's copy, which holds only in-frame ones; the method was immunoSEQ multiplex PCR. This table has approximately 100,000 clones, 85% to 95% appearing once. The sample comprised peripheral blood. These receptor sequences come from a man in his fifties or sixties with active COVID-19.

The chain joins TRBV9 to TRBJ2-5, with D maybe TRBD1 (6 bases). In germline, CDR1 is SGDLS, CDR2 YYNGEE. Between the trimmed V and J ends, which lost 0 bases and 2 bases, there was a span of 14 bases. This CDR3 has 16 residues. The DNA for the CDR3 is TGTGCCAGCAGCGTAGGGACTGGGCAGGGGCAAGAGACCCAGTACTTC. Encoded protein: CASSVGTGQGQETQYF. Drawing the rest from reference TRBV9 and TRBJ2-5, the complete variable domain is DSGVTQTPKHLITATGQRVTLRCSPRSGDLSVYWYQQSLDQGLQFLIQYYNGEERAKGNILERFSAQQFPDLHSELNLSSLELGDSALYFCASSVGTGQGQETQYFGPGTRLLVL.

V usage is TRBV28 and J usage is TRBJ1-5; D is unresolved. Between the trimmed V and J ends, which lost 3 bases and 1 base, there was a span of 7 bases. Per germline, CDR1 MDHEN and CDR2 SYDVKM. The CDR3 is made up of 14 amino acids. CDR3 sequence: CASSLRPSNQPQHF. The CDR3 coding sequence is TGTGCCAGCAGTTTGCGGCCAAGCAATCAGCCCCAGCATTTT.

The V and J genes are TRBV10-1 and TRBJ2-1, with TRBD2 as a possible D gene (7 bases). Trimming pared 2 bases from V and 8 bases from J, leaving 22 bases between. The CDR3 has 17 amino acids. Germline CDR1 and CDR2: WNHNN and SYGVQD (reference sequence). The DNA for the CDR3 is TGCGCCAGCAGTGAGACAGTTCCGGGGGGCGCGGGGGATGAGCAGTTCTTC. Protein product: CASSETVPGGAGDEQFF.